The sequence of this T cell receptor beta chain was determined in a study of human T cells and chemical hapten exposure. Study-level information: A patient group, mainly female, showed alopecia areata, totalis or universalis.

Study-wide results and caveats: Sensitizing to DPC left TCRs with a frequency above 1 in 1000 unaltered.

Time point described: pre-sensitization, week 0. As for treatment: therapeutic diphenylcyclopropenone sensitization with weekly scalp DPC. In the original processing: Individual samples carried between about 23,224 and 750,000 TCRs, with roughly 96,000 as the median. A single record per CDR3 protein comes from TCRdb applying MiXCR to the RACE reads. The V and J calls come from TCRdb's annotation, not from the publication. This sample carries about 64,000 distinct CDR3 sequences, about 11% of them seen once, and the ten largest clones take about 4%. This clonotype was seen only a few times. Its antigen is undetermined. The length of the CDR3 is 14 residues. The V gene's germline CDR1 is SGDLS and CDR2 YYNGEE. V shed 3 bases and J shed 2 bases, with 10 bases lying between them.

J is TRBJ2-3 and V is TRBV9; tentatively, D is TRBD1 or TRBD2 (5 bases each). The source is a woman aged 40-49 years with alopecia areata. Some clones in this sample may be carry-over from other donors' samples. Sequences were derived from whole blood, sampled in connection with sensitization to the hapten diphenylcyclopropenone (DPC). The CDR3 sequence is CASSAQGPTDTQYF. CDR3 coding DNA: TGTGCCAGCAGCGCCCAGGGACCCACAGATACGCAGTATTTT. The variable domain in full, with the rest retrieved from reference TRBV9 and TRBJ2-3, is DSGVTQTPKHLITATGQRVTLRCSPRSGDLSVYWYQQSLDQGLQFLIQYYNGEERAKGNILERFSAQQFPDLHSELNLSSLELGDSALYFCASSAQGPTDTQYFGPGTRLTVL.